One and the same sample provided the 13 T cell receptor beta chains below, sequenced in a study of blood T cell repertoires in COVID-19. This table comes from immunoSEQ multiplex PCR, and its TCRdb copy is limited to in-frame clones, with some not included. The data hold 260,000 or so clones, with under 90% observed a single time. Sequencing was performed on PBMCs or T cells enriched from blood (not recorded which). The source of these receptors is a man younger than 30 who had recovered from COVID-19.

The sample holds one count of this clone. The chain links TRBV7-9 to TRBJ1-3; D gene unclear. Trimming removed 3 bases at V and 0 bases at J, with 15 bases between. Germline values: CDR1 SEHNR, CDR2 FQNEAQ (reference sequence). This CDR3 is 17 amino acids long. CDR3 in DNA: TGTGCCAGCAGCTTCGGCAGCGCGGGCTACTCTGGAAACACCATATATTTT. This codes for CASSFGSAGYSGNTIYF.

The chain has TRBV7-9 and TRBJ2-7; a possible D gene is TRBD2 (6 bases). CDR3 length: 15 residues. V was clipped by 4 bases and J by 1 base, with 14 bases between them. CDR1 is SEHNR, CDR2 FQNEAQ, per germline (reference sequence). CDR3 coding DNA: TGTGCCAGCAGCTCCGGGACTCAAACTTCCTACGAGCAGTACTTC. This translates into CASSSGTQTSYEQYF. Complete variable domain (other parts from reference TRBV7-9 and TRBJ2-7): DTGVSQNPRHKITKRGQNVTFRCDPISEHNRLYWYRQTLGQGPEFLTYFQNEAQLEKSRLLSDRFSAERPKGSFSTLEIQRTEQGDSAMYLCASSSGTQTSYEQYFGPGTRLTVT.

This chain joins TRBV18 and TRBJ1-5; D is possibly TRBD1 (5 bases). The germline V gene encodes CDR1 KGHSH and CDR2 LQKENI. CDR3 length: 15 amino acids. Trimming cost V 4 bases and J 0 bases, with 10 bases left between them. This chain's CDR3 is CASSLSTDSNQPQHF. For the CDR3, the DNA is TGTGCCAGCTCACTATCGACAGATAGCAATCAGCCCCAGCATTTT.

The chain uses TRBV28 and TRBJ1-1, with TRBD1 as a possible D gene (6 bases). Germline CDR1 MDHEN, CDR2 SYDVKM. CDR3 length: 15 residues. V was cut by 6 bases and J by 0 bases, with 14 bases left in between. CDR3 DNA: TGTGCCAGCAGCCCAGGACAGAGTATGAACACTGAAGCTTTCTTT. Translation gives CASSPGQSMNTEAFF.

This sequence joins TRBV2 and TRBJ1-5; 10 nucleotides agree with TRBD1. Looked up from germline, CDR1 is SNHLY and CDR2 is FYNNEI. Trimming cost V 6 bases and J 3 bases; bases outside gene matches: 5. CDR3 length: 15 amino acids. The DNA of the CDR3 is TGTGCCAGCAGAGAGGGACAGGGGATCAATCAGCCCCAGCATTTT. This sequence encodes CASREGQGINQPQHF.

This clone was seen just once. This rearrangement joins TRBV12-3 or TRBV12-4 to TRBJ2-3; the D is unclear. The V gene lost 6 bases and the J gene lost 8 bases, with 12 bases spanning the gap. The CDR3 loop spans 12 amino acids. The DNA of the CDR3 is TGTGCCAGCAGCTTTGCTAGTGCTACGCAGTATTTT. Translation: CASSFASATQYF.

The CDR3 DNA follows: TGTGCCAGCAGTTACCACGGACAGGGCGGTGGAGCTTTCTTT. This gives the protein CASSYHGQGGGAFF. This chain uses TRBV6-5 with TRBJ1-1, with TRBD1 identical over 8 bases. V lost 2 bases and J lost 10; bases outside the gene matches: 9. Germline CDR1 MNHEY, CDR2 SVGAGI. There are 14 residues in the CDR3.

V is TRBV10-3 and J is TRBJ2-1, with 11 positions matching TRBD2. Per the germline V gene, CDR1 is ENHRY and CDR2 is SYGVKD. This CDR3 is 18 amino acids long. J lost 6 bases, V lost 0 bases, and 10 bases had no gene match. CDR3 loop: CAISESRVAGGQGNEQFF. The DNA for the CDR3 is TGTGCCATCAGTGAGTCACGGGTAGCGGGGGGGCAGGGCAATGAGCAGTTCTTC.

This rearrangement joins TRBV3-1 (or the pseudogene TRBV3-2) to TRBJ2-5, with 9 bases fitting TRBD2. Germline lookup yields CDR1 LGHDT and CDR2 YNNKEL (reference sequence). With 3 bases clipped from V and 2 bases from J, the junction kept 4 bases outside the gene matches. CDR3 length: 15 amino acids. The CDR3 loop reads CASSHLAGKQETQYF. CDR3 in DNA: TGTGCCAGCAGCCACCTAGCGGGGAAACAAGAGACCCAGTACTTC.

The gene calls are TRBV7-9 and TRBJ1-1; 7 bases map to TRBD1. The V segment lost 5 bases and the J segment 2 bases; nucleotides outside the gene matches: 5. The germline gives CDR1 SEHNR, CDR2 FQNEAQ (reference sequence). CDR3 length equals 14 residues. The CDR3 DNA is TGTGCCAGCAGCCTTAGGGGGCTCAACACTGAAGCTTTCTTT. Its protein is CASSLRGLNTEAFF.

This chain joins TRBV18 and TRBJ1-2, with TRBD1 matching 7 bases. The germline gives CDR1 KGHSH, CDR2 LQKENI. J was trimmed by 2 bases and V by 3 bases; bases with no gene match: 3. The CDR3 runs 14 residues. The CDR3: CASSPDRENYGYTF. CDR3 in DNA: TGTGCCAGCTCACCCGACAGGGAGAACTATGGCTACACCTTC.

The V gene is TRBV20-1, the J gene TRBJ1-1; D is ambiguous. In germline, CDR1 is DFQATT, CDR2 SNEGSKA (reference sequence). V gave up 3 bases and J gave up 1 base, with 9 bases separating them. The CDR3 length is 13 residues. The CDR3 reads CSASPQPNTEAFF. In nucleotides, the CDR3 is TGCAGTGCTAGTCCACAGCCGAACACTGAAGCTTTCTTT.

In its sample, this clone was seen a few times. The chain is built from TRBV7-8 and TRBJ2-1; D possibly corresponds to TRBD2 (5 bases). The CDR3 is 18 amino acids. Germline lookup yields CDR1 SGHVS and CDR2 FQNEAQ. V was cut by 8 bases and J by 3 bases, with 26 bases left in between. The CDR3 bases are TGTGCCAGCTCCATGGAGGCAGCCGGAGCTTTTATCTACAATGAGCAGTTCTTC. This encodes CASSMEAAGAFIYNEQFF.